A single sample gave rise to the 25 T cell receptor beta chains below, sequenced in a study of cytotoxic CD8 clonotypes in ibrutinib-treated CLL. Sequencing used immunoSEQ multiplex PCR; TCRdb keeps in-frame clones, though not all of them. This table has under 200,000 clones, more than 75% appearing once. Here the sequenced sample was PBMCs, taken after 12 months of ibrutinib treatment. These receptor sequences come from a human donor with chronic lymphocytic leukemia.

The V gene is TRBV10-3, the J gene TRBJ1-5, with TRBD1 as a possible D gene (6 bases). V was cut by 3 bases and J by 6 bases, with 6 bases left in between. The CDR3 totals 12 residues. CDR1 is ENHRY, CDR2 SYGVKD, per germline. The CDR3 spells CAISEQGQPQHF. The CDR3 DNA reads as TGTGCCATCAGTGAACAGGGTCAGCCCCAGCATTTT.

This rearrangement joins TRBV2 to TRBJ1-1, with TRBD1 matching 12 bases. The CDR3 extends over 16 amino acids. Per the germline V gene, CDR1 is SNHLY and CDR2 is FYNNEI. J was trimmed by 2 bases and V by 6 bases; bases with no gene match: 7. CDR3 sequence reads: CASRPGGTGGNTEAFF. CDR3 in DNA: TGTGCCAGCAGACCCGGAGGGACAGGGGGCAACACTGAAGCTTTCTTT.

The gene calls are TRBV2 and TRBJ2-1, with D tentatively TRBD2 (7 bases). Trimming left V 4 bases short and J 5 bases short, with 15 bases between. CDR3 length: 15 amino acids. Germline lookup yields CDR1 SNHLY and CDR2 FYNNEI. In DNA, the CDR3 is TGTGCCAGCAGTGGCGGACTAGGGGGACACAATGAGCAGTTCTTC. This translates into CASSGGLGGHNEQFF.

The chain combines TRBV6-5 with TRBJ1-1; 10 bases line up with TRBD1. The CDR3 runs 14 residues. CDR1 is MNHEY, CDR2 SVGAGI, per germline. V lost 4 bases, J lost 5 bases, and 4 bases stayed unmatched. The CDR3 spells CASSSRTGGTEAFF. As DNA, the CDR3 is TGTGCCAGCAGTTCCCGGACAGGGGGGACTGAAGCTTTCTTT.

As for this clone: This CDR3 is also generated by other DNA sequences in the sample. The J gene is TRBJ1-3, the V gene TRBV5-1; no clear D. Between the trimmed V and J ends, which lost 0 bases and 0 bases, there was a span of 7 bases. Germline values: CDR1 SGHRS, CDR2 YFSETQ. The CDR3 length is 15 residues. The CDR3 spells CASSLGGYSGNTIYF. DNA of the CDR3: TGCGCCAGCAGCTTGGGGGGTTACTCTGGAAACACCATATATTTT.

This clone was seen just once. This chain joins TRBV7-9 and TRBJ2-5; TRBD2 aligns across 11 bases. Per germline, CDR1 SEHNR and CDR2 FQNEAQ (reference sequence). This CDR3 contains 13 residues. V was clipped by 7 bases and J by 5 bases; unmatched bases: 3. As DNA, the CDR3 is TGTGCCAGCACGGCTAGCGGGGGGGAGACCCAGTACTTC. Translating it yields CASTASGGETQYF.

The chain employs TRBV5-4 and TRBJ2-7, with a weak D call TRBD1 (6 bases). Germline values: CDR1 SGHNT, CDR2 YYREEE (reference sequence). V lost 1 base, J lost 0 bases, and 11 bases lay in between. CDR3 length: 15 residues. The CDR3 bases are TGTGCCAGCAGCTTGCTCCGGGACAACTCCTACGAGCAGTACTTC. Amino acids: CASSLLRDNSYEQYF.

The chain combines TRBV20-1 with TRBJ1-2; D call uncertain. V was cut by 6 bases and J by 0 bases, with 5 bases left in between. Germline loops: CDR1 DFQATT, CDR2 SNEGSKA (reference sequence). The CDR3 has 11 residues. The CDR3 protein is CSAVSNYGYTF. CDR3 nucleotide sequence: TGCAGTGCCGTCTCTAACTATGGCTACACCTTC.

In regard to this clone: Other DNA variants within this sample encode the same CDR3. The CDR3 DNA sequence: TGTGCCAGCAGCGTAGATGGGGATGGCTACACCTTC. This sequence encodes CASSVDGDGYTF. The chain is built from TRBV9 and TRBJ1-2; D gene ambiguous. Germline CDR1 is SGDLS and CDR2 is YYNGEE. The CDR3 length is 12 residues. V was clipped by 0 bases and J by 6 bases, with 6 bases between them.

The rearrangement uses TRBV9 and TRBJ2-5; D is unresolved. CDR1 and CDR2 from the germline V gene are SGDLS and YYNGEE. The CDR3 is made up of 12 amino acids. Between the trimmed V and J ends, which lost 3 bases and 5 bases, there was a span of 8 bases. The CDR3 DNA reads TGTGCCAGCAGCGACCCCAATGAGACCCAGTACTTC. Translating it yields CASSDPNETQYF.

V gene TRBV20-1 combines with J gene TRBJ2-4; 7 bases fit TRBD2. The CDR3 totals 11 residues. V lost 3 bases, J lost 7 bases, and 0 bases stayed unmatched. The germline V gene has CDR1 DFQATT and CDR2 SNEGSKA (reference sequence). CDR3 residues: CSARGGNIQYF. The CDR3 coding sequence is TGCAGTGCTAGGGGGGGGAACATTCAGTACTTC.

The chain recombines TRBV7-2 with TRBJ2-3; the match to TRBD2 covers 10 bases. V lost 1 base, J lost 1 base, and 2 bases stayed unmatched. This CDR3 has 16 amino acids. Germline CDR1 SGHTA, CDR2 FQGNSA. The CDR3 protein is CASSLDLAGGTDTQYF. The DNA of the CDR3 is TGTGCCAGCAGCTTAGATCTAGCGGGAGGCACAGATACGCAGTATTTT. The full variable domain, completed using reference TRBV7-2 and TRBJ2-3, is GAGVSQSPSNKVTEKGKDVELRCDPISGHTALYWYRQSLGQGLEFLIYFQGNSAPDKSGLPSDRFSAERTGGSVSTLTIQRTQQEDSAVYLCASSLDLAGGTDTQYFGPGTRLTVL.

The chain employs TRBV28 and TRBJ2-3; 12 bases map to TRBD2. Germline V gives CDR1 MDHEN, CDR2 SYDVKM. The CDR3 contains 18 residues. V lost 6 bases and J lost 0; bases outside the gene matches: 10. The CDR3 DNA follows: TGTGCCAGCAGCCCAACCGGGACTAGCGGGTTCAGCACAGATACGCAGTATTTT. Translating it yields CASSPTGTSGFSTDTQYF. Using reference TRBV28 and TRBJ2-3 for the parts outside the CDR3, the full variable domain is DVKVTQSSRYLVKRTGEKVFLECVQDMDHENMFWYRQDPGLGLRLIYFSYDVKMKEKGDIPEGYSVSREKKERFSLILESASTNQTSMYLCASSPTGTSGFSTDTQYFGPGTRLTVL.

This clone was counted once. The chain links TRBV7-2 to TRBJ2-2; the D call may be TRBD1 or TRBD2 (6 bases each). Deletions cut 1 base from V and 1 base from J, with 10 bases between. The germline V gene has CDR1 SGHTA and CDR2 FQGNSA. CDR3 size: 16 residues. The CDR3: CASSLGGAWNTGELFF. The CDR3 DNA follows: TGTGCCAGCAGCTTAGGGGGGGCTTGGAACACCGGGGAGCTGTTTTTT.

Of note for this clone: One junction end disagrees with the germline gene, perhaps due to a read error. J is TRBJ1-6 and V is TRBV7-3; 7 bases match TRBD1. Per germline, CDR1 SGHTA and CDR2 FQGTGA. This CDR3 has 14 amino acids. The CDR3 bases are TGTGCCAGCAGCATAACAGGGGTCAATTCACCCCTCCACTTT. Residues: CASSITGVNSPLHF.

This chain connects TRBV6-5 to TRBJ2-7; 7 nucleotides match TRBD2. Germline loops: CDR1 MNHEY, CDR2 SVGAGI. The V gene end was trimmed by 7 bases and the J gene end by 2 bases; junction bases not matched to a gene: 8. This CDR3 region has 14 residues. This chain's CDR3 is CASTGAGNPYEQYF. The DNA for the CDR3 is TGTGCCAGCACGGGAGCGGGAAACCCCTACGAGCAGTACTTC.

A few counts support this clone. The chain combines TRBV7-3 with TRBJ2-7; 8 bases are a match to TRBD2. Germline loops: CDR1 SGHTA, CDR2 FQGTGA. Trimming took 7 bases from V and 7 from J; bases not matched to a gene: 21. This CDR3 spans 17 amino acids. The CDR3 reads CASILLGNKRGPGEQYF. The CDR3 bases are TGTGCCAGCATCCTACTTGGGAATAAGCGGGGGCCTGGGGAGCAGTACTTC.

CDR3 region: CASSLRVPYEQYF. The DNA for the CDR3 is TGTGCCAGCAGTTTACGGGTCCCCTACGAGCAGTACTTC. V is TRBV27 and J is TRBJ2-7; D not resolved. CDR1 and CDR2 from the germline V gene are MNHEY and SMNVEV (reference sequence). The CDR3 covers 13 residues. V was trimmed by 2 bases and J by 2 bases, leaving 7 bases between them.

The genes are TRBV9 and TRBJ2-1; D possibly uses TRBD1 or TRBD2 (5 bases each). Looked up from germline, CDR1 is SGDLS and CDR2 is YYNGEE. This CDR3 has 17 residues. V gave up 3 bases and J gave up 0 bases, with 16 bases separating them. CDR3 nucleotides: TGTGCCAGCAGCGAGGCTGGACGGGGCAGCTCCTACAATGAGCAGTTCTTC. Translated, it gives CASSEAGRGSSYNEQFF.

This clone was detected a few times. The CDR3, as DNA: TGTGCCAGCAGTCGCGGTGAGGATCGGGGGAACACTGAAGCTTTCTTT. This translates into CASSRGEDRGNTEAFF. V and J are TRBV2 and TRBJ1-1, with D uncertain. V dropped 5 bases and J dropped 1 base, with 17 bases sitting between them. CDR3 length equals 16 residues. Germline-derived CDR1 and CDR2 are SNHLY and FYNNEI.

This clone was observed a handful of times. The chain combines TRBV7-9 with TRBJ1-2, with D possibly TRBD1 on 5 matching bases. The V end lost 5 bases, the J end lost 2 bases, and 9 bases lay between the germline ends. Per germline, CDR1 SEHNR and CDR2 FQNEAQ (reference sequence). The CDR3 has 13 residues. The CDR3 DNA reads TGTGCCAGCAGCCCTAGGGGAAACTATGGCTACACCTTC. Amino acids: CASSPRGNYGYTF.

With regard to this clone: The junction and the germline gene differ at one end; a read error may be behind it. CDR3 nucleotides: TGTGCCAGCAGCTTAACGGACAGGTTGATTAGTGCCTTC. Its protein is CASSLTDRLISAF. The rearrangement uses TRBV7-9 and TRBJ1-2; 7 bases are shared with TRBD1. Germline V gene data show CDR1 as SEHNR and CDR2 as FQNEAQ (reference sequence). This CDR3 is built from 13 residues.

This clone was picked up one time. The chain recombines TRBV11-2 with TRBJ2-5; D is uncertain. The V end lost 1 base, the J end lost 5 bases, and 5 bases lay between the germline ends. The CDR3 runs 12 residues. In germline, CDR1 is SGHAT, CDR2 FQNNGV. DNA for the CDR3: TGTGCCAGCAGCTTAGTGGGGGAGACCCAGTACTTC. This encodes CASSLVGETQYF.

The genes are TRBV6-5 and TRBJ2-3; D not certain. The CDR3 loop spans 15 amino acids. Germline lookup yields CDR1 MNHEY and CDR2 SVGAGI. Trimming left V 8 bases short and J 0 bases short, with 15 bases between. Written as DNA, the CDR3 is TGTGCCAGCTCCCTTAGGTGGTCTAGCACAGATACGCAGTATTTT. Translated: CASSLRWSSTDTQYF.

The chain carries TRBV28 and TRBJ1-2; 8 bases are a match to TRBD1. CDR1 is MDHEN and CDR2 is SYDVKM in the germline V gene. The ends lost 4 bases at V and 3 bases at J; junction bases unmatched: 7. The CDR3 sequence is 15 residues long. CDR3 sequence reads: CASSSRDRWDYGYTF. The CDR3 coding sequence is TGTGCCAGCAGTTCCCGGGACAGGTGGGACTATGGCTACACCTTC.